Listed here are 9 T cell receptor beta chains from one sample, sequenced in a study of cytomegalovirus exposure and HLA in healthy donors. The PCR used 60 Vbeta and 13 Jbeta primers. Using immunoSEQ multiplex PCR, the repertoire was profiled, and TCRdb retains in-frame clones only, with some absent. This repertoire shows around 150,000 clones, 60% to 70% found once; its top ten account for 7% to 8.5%. Sequencing was done on a sample of PBMCs. The receptors here all came from a woman aged 55-75 years in good health and CMV-seropositive.

V gene TRBV11-2 combines with J gene TRBJ1-5; 11 positions match TRBD1. This CDR3 has 15 residues. Germline loops: CDR1 SGHAT, CDR2 FQNNGV. V lost 0 bases, J lost 6 bases, and 1 base stayed unmatched. The chain's CDR3 is CASSLEGTGGQPQHF. Written as DNA, the CDR3 is TGTGCCAGCAGCTTAGAAGGGACAGGGGGTCAGCCCCAGCATTTT. Together with reference TRBV11-2 and TRBJ1-5, the CDR3 gives the full variable domain: EAGVAQSPRYKIIEKRQSVAFWCNPISGHATLYWYQQILGQGPKLLIQFQNNGVVDDSQLPKDRFSAERLKGVDSTLKIQPAKLEDSAVYLCASSLEGTGGQPQHFGDGTRLSIL.

This clone has just a few counts. The J gene is TRBJ2-7, the V gene TRBV4-3; 10 nucleotides match TRBD2. This CDR3 is 16 amino acids long. V lost 1 base to trimming and J lost 7 bases; unmatched junction nucleotides: 10. The germline V gene encodes CDR1 LGHNA and CDR2 YSLEER. The CDR3 loop is CASSQVLAGPTGEQYF. The CDR3 bases are TGCGCCAGCAGCCAAGTACTAGCGGGGCCCACTGGGGAGCAGTACTTC.

The chain carries TRBV7-9 and TRBJ2-5, with TRBD2 as a possible D gene (5 bases). The end of the DNA aligns better with TRBJ2-7, so the J call may be wrong. Germline V gene sequence: CDR1 SEHNR, CDR2 FQNEAQ (reference sequence). This CDR3 has 13 amino acids. The CDR3 region is CASSPSGSYEQYF. The CDR3 coding sequence is TGTGCCAGCAGCCCCAGCGGTTCCTACGAGCAGTACTTC.

The rearrangement joins TRBV4-2 to TRBJ2-5; 10 positions match TRBD1. Losses at the gene ends were 0 bases for V and 3 bases for J; bases not matched to a gene: 1. This CDR3 has 15 amino acids. Germline V gene data show CDR1 as LGHNA and CDR2 as YNFKEQ. The CDR3 sequence: CASSQDGTGEETQYF. The CDR3 region has the DNA TGTGCCAGCAGCCAAGATGGGACAGGGGAAGAGACCCAGTACTTC.

The rearrangement links TRBV28 to TRBJ1-2; D not resolved. Germline lookup yields CDR1 MDHEN and CDR2 SYDVKM. Trimming cost V 3 bases and J 6 bases, with 17 bases left between them. The CDR3 covers 15 residues. CDR3 sequence: CASSLSAGFWDGYTF. DNA of the CDR3: TGTGCCAGCAGTTTGTCCGCAGGTTTTTGGGATGGCTACACCTTC.

This chain uses TRBV27 with TRBJ2-3, with 10 nucleotides matching TRBD2. After removal of 4 bases from V and 0 bases from J, the junction contained 10 bases not matched to a gene. Germline V gene sequence: CDR1 MNHEY, CDR2 SMNVEV (reference sequence). This CDR3 has 18 amino acids. The CDR3 DNA reads as TGTGCCAGCAGTTACCTAGCGGGAGCTTTTTATAGCACAGATACGCAGTATTTT. Translated: CASSYLAGAFYSTDTQYF.

The rearrangement uses TRBV29-1 and TRBJ2-1; 14 nucleotides match TRBD2. The CDR3 length is 16 residues. The junction had 9 bases not matched to a gene; V was cut back by 3 bases and J by 8 bases. Germline assignment: CDR1 SQVTM and CDR2 ANQGSEA. The CDR3 region has the DNA TGCAGCGTTGATCCCCCCGGGACTAGCGGGAGCCATGAGCAGTTCTTC. Translation gives CSVDPPGTSGSHEQFF.

The rearrangement joins TRBV9 to TRBJ2-3; a possible D gene is TRBD1 (6 bases). The V end was cut by 1 base, the J end by 3 bases, with 15 bases between. Germline V lookup: CDR1 SGDLS, CDR2 YYNGEE. The CDR3 has 16 amino acids. CDR3 sequence: CASSVWSGEITDTQYF. CDR3 DNA: TGTGCCAGCAGCGTATGGTCAGGGGAAATTACAGATACGCAGTATTTT.

The chain links TRBV25-1 to TRBJ2-7; D remains unclear. The ends were cut back, 6 bases at V and 5 bases at J, with 8 bases in the middle. The CDR3 contains 11 residues. Germline-derived CDR1 and CDR2 are MGHDK and SYGVNS. The CDR3 nucleotides are TGTGCCAGCAGCCATACGGACGAGCAGTACTTC. Its protein is CASSHTDEQYF.